The rows below give T cell receptor beta chains drawn from one sample of a study of monozygotic twins with inflammatory bowel disease. TCRdb re-called the 5' RACE reads, yielding one record per CDR3 amino acid sequence without DNA. This sample's table has about 210,000 distinct CDR3 sequences. The sample consisted of blood. These receptor sequences come from a human donor with ulcerative colitis or Crohn's disease, or a healthy co-twin of an affected twin (not recorded which). Both conserved end residues are part of each CDR3.

V gene: TRBV12-3/TRBV12-4
J gene: TRBJ1-1
CDR3 protein: CASSWKQGATEAFF

V gene: TRBV10-3
J gene: TRBJ1-6
CDR3 protein: CAIHDDRDNSPLHF

V gene: TRBV7-9
J gene: TRBJ1-5
CDR3 protein: CAGAREDQPQHF

V gene: TRBV20-1
J gene: TRBJ1-1
CDR3 protein: CSAAPGGPEAFF

V gene: TRBV20-1
J gene: TRBJ2-5
CDR3 protein: CSARENWGAVDF

V gene: TRBV7-8
J gene: TRBJ2-1
CDR3 protein: CASSLVRLYNEQFF

V gene: TRBV18
J gene: TRBJ2-5
CDR3 protein: CASSPPRSGVYQETQYF

V gene: TRBV10-2
J gene: TRBJ2-7
CDR3 protein: CASRAAGGYEQYF

V gene: TRBV7-9
J gene: TRBJ2-7
CDR3 protein: CASSLARWDRVFYEQYF

V gene: TRBV4-1
J gene: TRBJ2-7
CDR3 protein: CASSQGAGAYEQYF

V gene: TRBV6-1
J gene: TRBJ1-3
CDR3 protein: CASSFGDSRFSGNTIYF

V gene: TRBV7-9
J gene: TRBJ1-5
CDR3 protein: CASSSGTGDNQPQHF

V gene: TRBV7-9
J gene: TRBJ1-2
CDR3 protein: CASSPSGTGVYGYTF

V gene: TRBV20-1
J gene: TRBJ2-1
CDR3 protein: CSARVAGGPVDEQFF

V gene: TRBV6-1
J gene: TRBJ1-2
CDR3 protein: CASSPTGLKNYGYTF

V gene: TRBV4-1
J gene: TRBJ2-5
CDR3 protein: CASSQDRGLQETQYF

V gene: TRBV6-5
J gene: TRBJ2-7
CDR3 protein: CASSYSSGRSFFYEQYF

V gene: TRBV4-2
J gene: TRBJ1-1
CDR3 protein: CASSHTGVNTEAFF

V gene: TRBV5-1
J gene: TRBJ1-6
CDR3 protein: CASGTGLGYNSPLHF

V gene: TRBV5-5
J gene: TRBJ2-2
CDR3 protein: CASSLQGSETGELFF

V gene: TRBV3-1
J gene: TRBJ1-1
CDR3 protein: CASTAGGGTEAFF

V gene: TRBV12-5
J gene: TRBJ1-5
CDR3 protein: CASGLIVGPPPYSNQPQHF

V gene: TRBV7-2
J gene: TRBJ2-3
CDR3 protein: CASSHDAAPDTQYF

V gene: TRBV7-9
J gene: TRBJ2-5
CDR3 protein: CASSSLVGLYQETQYF

V gene: TRBV20-1
J gene: TRBJ2-7
CDR3 protein: CSAGGQSNYEQYF

V gene: TRBV7-2
J gene: TRBJ2-1
CDR3 protein: CASSSERGVLNEQFF